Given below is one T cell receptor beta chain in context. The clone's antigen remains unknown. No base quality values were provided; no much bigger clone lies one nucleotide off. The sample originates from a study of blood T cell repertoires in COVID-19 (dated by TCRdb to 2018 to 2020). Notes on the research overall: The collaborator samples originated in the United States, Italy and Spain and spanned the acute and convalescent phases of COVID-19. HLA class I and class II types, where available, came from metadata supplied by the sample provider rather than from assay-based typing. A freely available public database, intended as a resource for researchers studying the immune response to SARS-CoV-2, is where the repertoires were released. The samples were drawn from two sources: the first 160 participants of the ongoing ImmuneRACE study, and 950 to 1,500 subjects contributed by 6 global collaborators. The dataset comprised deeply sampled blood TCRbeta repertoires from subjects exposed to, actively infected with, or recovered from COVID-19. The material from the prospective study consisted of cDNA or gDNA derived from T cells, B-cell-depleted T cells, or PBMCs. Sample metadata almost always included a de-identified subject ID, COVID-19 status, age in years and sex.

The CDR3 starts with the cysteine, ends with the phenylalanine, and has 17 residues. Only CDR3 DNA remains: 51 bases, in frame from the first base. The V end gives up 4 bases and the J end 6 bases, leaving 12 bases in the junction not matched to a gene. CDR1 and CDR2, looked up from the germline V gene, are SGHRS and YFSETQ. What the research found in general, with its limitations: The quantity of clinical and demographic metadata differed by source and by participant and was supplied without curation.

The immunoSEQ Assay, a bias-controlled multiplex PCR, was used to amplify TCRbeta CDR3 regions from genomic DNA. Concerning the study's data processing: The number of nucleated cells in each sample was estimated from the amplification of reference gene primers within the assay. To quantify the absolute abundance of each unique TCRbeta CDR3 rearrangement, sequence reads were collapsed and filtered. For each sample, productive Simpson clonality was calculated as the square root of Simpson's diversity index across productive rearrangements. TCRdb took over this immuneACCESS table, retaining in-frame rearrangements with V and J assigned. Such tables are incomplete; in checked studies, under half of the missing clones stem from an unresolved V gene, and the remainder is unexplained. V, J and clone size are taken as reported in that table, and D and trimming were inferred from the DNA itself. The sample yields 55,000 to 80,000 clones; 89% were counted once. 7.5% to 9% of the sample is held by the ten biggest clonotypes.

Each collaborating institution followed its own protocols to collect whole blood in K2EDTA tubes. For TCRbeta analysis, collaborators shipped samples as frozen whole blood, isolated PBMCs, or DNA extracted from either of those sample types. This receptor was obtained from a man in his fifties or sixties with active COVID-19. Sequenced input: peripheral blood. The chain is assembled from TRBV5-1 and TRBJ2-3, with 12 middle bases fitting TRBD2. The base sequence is TGCGCCAGCAGCACCACTTCTAGCGGGGGGGCGTGGGATACGCAGTATTTT. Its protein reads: CASSTTSSGGAWDTQYF.